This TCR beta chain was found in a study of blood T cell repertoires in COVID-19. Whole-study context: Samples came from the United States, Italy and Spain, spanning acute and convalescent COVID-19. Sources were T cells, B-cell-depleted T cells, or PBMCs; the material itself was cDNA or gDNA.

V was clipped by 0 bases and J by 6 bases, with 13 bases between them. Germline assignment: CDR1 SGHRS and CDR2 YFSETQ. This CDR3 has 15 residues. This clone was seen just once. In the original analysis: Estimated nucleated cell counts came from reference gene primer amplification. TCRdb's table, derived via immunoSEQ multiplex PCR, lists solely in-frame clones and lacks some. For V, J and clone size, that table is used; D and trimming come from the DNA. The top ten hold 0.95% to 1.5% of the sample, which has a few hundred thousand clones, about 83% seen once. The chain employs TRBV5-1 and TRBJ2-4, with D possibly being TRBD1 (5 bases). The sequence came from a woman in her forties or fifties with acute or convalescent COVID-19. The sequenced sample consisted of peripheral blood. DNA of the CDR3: TGCGCCAGCAGCTTGGCCATCTCAACAGGAAACATTCAGTACTTC. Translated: CASSLAISTGNIQYF.